The present entry profiles one T cell receptor beta chain with its context. No antigen is known for it. Assay: immunoSEQ multiplex PCR; the TCRdb copy retains only in-frame clones and omits some. Among around 94,000 clones listed, approximately 81% were seen once. This CDR3 comprises 15 residues. Germline lookup yields CDR1 KGHSH and CDR2 LQKENI. The V segment lost 4 bases and the J segment 2 bases; nucleotides outside the gene matches: 6. This entry comes from a study of T cell responses to AZD1222 COVID-19 vaccine. Whole-study findings and limits: The study reported that nearly half of spike-specific TCRs target unmutated variant regions. Spike-specific TCR breadth and depth were elevated following two AZD1222 doses. There were mostly white British donors and more females than males, and clonal diversity was possibly underestimated.

The chain employs TRBV18 and TRBJ2-3; TRBD1 matches 7 bases. The sequencing here drew on peripheral blood, taken 28 days after the second AZD1222 dose. This clonotype was sampled from an adult who received the AZD1222 COVID-19 vaccine. In nucleotides, the CDR3 is TGTGCCAGCTCACAGATGGGACAGCTCACAGATACGCAGTATTTT. Translated, it gives CASSQMGQLTDTQYF.